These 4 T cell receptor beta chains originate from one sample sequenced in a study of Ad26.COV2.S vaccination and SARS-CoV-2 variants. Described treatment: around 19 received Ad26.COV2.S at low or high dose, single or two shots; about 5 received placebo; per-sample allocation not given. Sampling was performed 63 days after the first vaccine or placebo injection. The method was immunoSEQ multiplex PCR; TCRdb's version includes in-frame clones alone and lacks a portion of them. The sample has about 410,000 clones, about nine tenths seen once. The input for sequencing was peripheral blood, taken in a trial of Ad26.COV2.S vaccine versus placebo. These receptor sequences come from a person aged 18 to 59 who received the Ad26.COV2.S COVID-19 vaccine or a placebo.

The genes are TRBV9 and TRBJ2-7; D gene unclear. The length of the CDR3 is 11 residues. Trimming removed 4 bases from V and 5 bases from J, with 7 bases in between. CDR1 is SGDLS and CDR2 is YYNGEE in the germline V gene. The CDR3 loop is CASSPGHEQYF. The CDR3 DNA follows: TGTGCCAGCAGCCCCGGACACGAGCAGTACTTC.

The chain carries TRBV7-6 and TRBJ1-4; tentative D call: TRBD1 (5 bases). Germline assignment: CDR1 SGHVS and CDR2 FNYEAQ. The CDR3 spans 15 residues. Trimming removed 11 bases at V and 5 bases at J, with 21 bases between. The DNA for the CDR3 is TGTGCCTCTAGCAGGGACGGAAATCGAAATGAAAAACTGTTTTTT. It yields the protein CASSRDGNRNEKLFF.

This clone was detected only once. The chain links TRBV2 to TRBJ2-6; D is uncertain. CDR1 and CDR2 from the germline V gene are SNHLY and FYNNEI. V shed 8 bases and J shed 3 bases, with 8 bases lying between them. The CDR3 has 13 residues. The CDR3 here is CASRLFGANVLTF. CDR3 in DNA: TGTGCCAGCCGCCTTTTTGGGGCCAACGTCCTGACTTTC.

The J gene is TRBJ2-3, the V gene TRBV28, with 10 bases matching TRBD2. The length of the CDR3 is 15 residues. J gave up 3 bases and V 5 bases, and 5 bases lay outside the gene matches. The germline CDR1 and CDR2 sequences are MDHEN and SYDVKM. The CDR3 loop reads CASSAAGGHTDTQYF. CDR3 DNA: TGTGCCAGCAGTGCAGCGGGGGGGCATACAGATACGCAGTATTTT. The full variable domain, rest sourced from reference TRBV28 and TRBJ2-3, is DVKVTQSSRYLVKRTGEKVFLECVQDMDHENMFWYRQDPGLGLRLIYFSYDVKMKEKGDIPEGYSVSREKKERFSLILESASTNQTSMYLCASSAAGGHTDTQYFGPGTRLTVL.